Below are 22 T cell receptor beta chains sequenced from a single sample in a study of cytomegalovirus exposure and HLA in healthy donors. It was with 60 Vbeta and 13 Jbeta primers that the PCR ran. Assay used: immunoSEQ multiplex PCR; TCRdb lists only in-frame clones, some missing. Of roughly 130,000 clones detected, 80% appear once; the ten largest clones hold roughly 3%. Sample: PBMCs. These receptor sequences come from a male donor in good health and CMV-seronegative.

The chain uses TRBV18 and TRBJ1-2; tentatively, D is TRBD1 (5 bases). This CDR3 is 13 amino acids long. Trimming took 6 bases from V and 2 from J, leaving 10 bases between them. Germline lookup yields CDR1 KGHSH and CDR2 LQKENI. The CDR3 spells CASSETVNYGYTF. DNA of the CDR3: TGTGCCAGCTCCGAGACAGTGAACTATGGCTACACCTTC.

In nucleotides, the CDR3 is TGCGCCAGCAGCTTGTCTGGAGGGCAGTATAATTCACCCCTCCACTTT. This sequence encodes CASSLSGGQYNSPLHF. This chain links TRBV5-1 with TRBJ1-6; no definite D call. The length of the CDR3 is 16 residues. Germline V CDR1 and CDR2: SGHRS, YFSETQ. V lost 1 base, J lost 4 bases, and 12 bases lay in between.

This sequence joins TRBV6-1 and TRBJ1-2; tentative D call: TRBD1 (5 bases). The germline V gene encodes CDR1 MNHNS and CDR2 SASEGT. The CDR3 contains 16 residues. Trimming took 0 bases from V and 8 from J, leaving 19 bases between them. CDR3 sequence (DNA): TGTGCCAGCAGTGAAGCGGGGAGGGGCCCGGGGCACGGCTACACCTTC. It specifies CASSEAGRGPGHGYTF.

The V call is TRBV27, the J call TRBJ1-4, with TRBD1 matching 10 bases. CDR1 and CDR2 from the germline V gene are MNHEY and SMNVEV (reference sequence). The V segment lost 6 bases and the J segment 10 bases; nucleotides outside the gene matches: 8. The CDR3 is 14 amino acids. This chain's CDR3 is CASSPTRTGGKLFF. The CDR3 DNA reads as TGTGCCAGCAGCCCAACCCGGACAGGGGGAAAACTGTTTTTT.

The chain combines TRBV5-4 with TRBJ2-7, with 10 nucleotides matching TRBD1. The V gene's germline CDR1 is SGHNT and CDR2 YYREEE (reference sequence). V dropped 4 bases and J dropped 5; count of bases not matched to a gene: 15. The length of the CDR3 is 17 residues. The CDR3 DNA reads as TGTGCCAGCAGCCCGCGTCCGGGACAGGGGACGGAACACGAGCAGTACTTC. Translation: CASSPRPGQGTEHEQYF.

CDR3 residues: CASSRTGGNTEAFF. The CDR3 nucleotides are TGTGCCAGCAGCCGCACCGGAGGGAACACTGAAGCTTTCTTT. The J gene is TRBJ1-1, the V gene TRBV5-5; no reliable D call. From germline, CDR1 is SGHKS and CDR2 YYEKEE (reference sequence). Trimming took 4 bases from V and 1 from J, leaving 11 bases between them. The length of the CDR3 is 14 residues.

This clone has just one count. The chain joins TRBV25-1 to TRBJ1-2; no clear D gene. Deletions cut 1 base from V and 2 bases from J, with 11 bases between. Per germline, CDR1 MGHDK and CDR2 SYGVNS. The length of the CDR3 is 15 residues. The CDR3 spells CASSESGQENYGYTF. CDR3 sequence (DNA): TGTGCCAGCAGTGAATCTGGTCAGGAAAACTATGGCTACACCTTC.

About this clone: The same CDR3 also results from other DNA sequences found in this sample. J is TRBJ1-2 and V is TRBV6-5; TRBD1 might be the D (6 bases). V gave up 0 bases and J gave up 4 bases, with 12 bases separating them. Germline assignment: CDR1 MNHEY and CDR2 SVGAGI. The CDR3 consists of 15 residues. CDR3 protein: CASSYSGEGVYGYTF. The CDR3, as DNA: TGTGCCAGCAGTTACTCCGGGGAGGGGGTCTATGGCTACACCTTC.

The V call is TRBV7-2, the J call TRBJ2-3; D may be TRBD1 (6 bases). The V and J ends lost 6 bases and 0 bases respectively, with 13 bases between them. There are 15 residues in the CDR3. Germline CDR1 and CDR2: SGHTA and FQGNSA. CDR3: CASRLRDTSTDTQYF. The CDR3 nucleotides are TGTGCCAGCAGGCTCCGGGACACTAGCACAGATACGCAGTATTTT.

The V call is TRBV5-6, the J call TRBJ2-1; TRBD1 matches 9 bases. CDR1 and CDR2 from the germline V gene are SGHDT and YYEEEE. This CDR3 is built from 17 residues. The trim removed 5 bases at V and 1 base at J, leaving 10 bases unmatched. CDR3 residues: CASSHRQGVLSYNEQFF. CDR3 sequence (DNA): TGTGCCAGCAGTCATCGACAGGGGGTACTATCCTACAATGAGCAGTTCTTC.

This chain links TRBV7-2 with TRBJ2-7; the D is unclear. Between the trimmed V and J ends, which lost 5 bases and 3 bases, there was a span of 11 bases. Germline CDR1 and CDR2: SGHTA and FQGNSA. The CDR3 runs to 13 residues. The CDR3 coding sequence is TGTGCCAGCAGCATCCAGGTCGACTACGAGCAGTACTTC. This codes for CASSIQVDYEQYF.

This chain connects TRBV28 to TRBJ1-6, with D uncertain. The CDR3 has 15 amino acids. Trimming left V 3 bases short and J 7 bases short, with 13 bases between. Germline V gene lookup returns CDR1 MDHEN and CDR2 SYDVKM. The CDR3 DNA reads TGTGCCAGCAGTTTCCGGGGAATGGGGAATTCACCCCTCCACTTT. Residues: CASSFRGMGNSPLHF.

This clone was picked up a small number of times. The CDR3 nucleotides read TGTGCCAGCAGCGTAGTCGACAGAGGAAACACCATATATTTT. It is translated as CASSVVDRGNTIYF. The chain joins TRBV9 to TRBJ1-3; the D gene is possibly TRBD1 (5 bases). Trimming took off 0 bases at V and 4 bases at J, with 8 bases between the two ends. CDR1 and CDR2 (germline): SGDLS, YYNGEE. The CDR3 loop spans 14 amino acids.

This clone was seen a handful of times. V gene TRBV25-1 combines with J gene TRBJ2-5, with a weak D call TRBD1 (5 bases). Germline lookup yields CDR1 MGHDK and CDR2 SYGVNS. The V end lost 4 bases, the J end lost 1 base, and 13 bases lay between the germline ends. This CDR3 has 15 amino acids. The CDR3 coding sequence is TGTGCCAGCAGTGCCGGACATCAATTCCAAGAGACCCAGTACTTC. Its protein product is CASSAGHQFQETQYF.

The rearrangement links TRBV5-4 to TRBJ1-1; D is ambiguous. The CDR3 has 18 residues. The ends were cut back, 2 bases at V and 5 bases at J, with 25 bases in the middle. Looked up from germline, CDR1 is SGHNT and CDR2 is YYREEE (reference sequence). The CDR3 is CASSFLSASLQRTTEAFF. The CDR3 DNA sequence: TGTGCCAGCAGCTTTTTGTCCGCGAGCTTACAGCGGACGACTGAAGCTTTCTTT.

This chain joins TRBV6-1 and TRBJ2-2; D uncertain. This CDR3 contains 11 residues. The V end was cut by 6 bases, the J end by 7 bases, with 6 bases between. CDR1 is MNHNS, CDR2 SASEGT, per germline. CDR3 DNA: TGTGCCAGCAGGACGGGCGGGGAGCTGTTTTTT. It yields the protein CASRTGGELFF.

The chain is built from TRBV9 and TRBJ2-7; D perhaps matches TRBD1 (6 bases). There are 15 residues in the CDR3. The germline V and J ends were trimmed by 3 bases and 2 bases, with 15 bases remaining between them. The germline V gene has CDR1 SGDLS and CDR2 YYNGEE. CDR3 amino acids: CASSAAGTPAYEQYF. The CDR3, as DNA: TGTGCCAGCAGCGCAGCCGGGACACCCGCCTACGAGCAGTACTTC.

A single count supports this clone. The rearrangement uses TRBV2 and TRBJ2-3; 7 bases agree with TRBD1. Germline V lookup: CDR1 SNHLY, CDR2 FYNNEI. J lost 2 bases, V lost 6 bases, and 5 bases had no gene match. The CDR3 is 14 amino acids. The CDR3 spells CASRMDRSTDTQYF. DNA of the CDR3: TGTGCCAGCAGGATGGACAGGTCCACAGATACGCAGTATTTT.

The J gene is TRBJ2-1, the V gene TRBV11-2, with 9 nucleotides matching TRBD1. Germline V gives CDR1 SGHAT, CDR2 FQNNGV. V lost 1 base and J lost 9; bases outside the gene matches: 16. This CDR3 has 18 amino acids. CDR3 sequence: CASSLGTGDSPNLGEQFF. In DNA, the CDR3 is TGTGCCAGCAGCTTAGGGACAGGGGATTCTCCCAATTTGGGTGAGCAGTTCTTC.

The chain links TRBV7-2 to TRBJ2-5; possibly TRBD1 for D (5 bases). V gave up 4 bases and J gave up 5 bases, with 14 bases separating them. In germline, CDR1 is SGHTA, CDR2 FQGNSA. The CDR3 loop spans 14 amino acids. CDR3 nucleotides: TGTGCCAGCAGCTCCCGCAGTTCAGGGGAGACCCAGTACTTC. As protein: CASSSRSSGETQYF.

The chain combines TRBV5-4 with TRBJ2-7; the D gene is possibly TRBD2 (5 bases). CDR1 is SGHNT, CDR2 YYREEE, per germline (reference sequence). Between the trimmed V and J ends, which lost 3 bases and 6 bases, there was a span of 13 bases. This CDR3 is 13 amino acids long. CDR3 protein: CASSSPAGREQYF. The CDR3 DNA reads as TGTGCCAGCAGCTCTCCGGCGGGCCGCGAGCAGTACTTC. The entire variable domain, with the rest obtained from reference TRBV5-4 and TRBJ2-7, is as follows: ETGVTQSPTHLIKTRGQQVTLRCSSQSGHNTVSWYQQALGQGPQFIFQYYREEENGRGNFPPRFSGLQFPNYSSELNVNALELDDSALYLCASSSPAGREQYFGPGTRLTVT.

The V and J genes are TRBV6-1 and TRBJ1-1; TRBD1 matches at 9 bases. The junction had 8 bases not matched to a gene; V was cut back by 6 bases and J by 3 bases. From germline, CDR1 is MNHNS and CDR2 SASEGT. CDR3 size: 15 residues. The CDR3 bases are TGTGCCAGCAGGCCGTACCGGGACAGGGACACTGAAGCTTTCTTT. Its protein product is CASRPYRDRDTEAFF.